This T cell receptor beta chain is from a study of blood T cell repertoires in COVID-19. At the level of the study: PBMCs, B-cell-depleted T cells, or T cells provided the cDNA or gDNA that made up the material.

Trimming shortened V by 3 bases and J by 1 base, and 9 bases separated the two germline ends. CDR3 length: 14 amino acids. Germline CDR1 reads MNHNS; CDR2 reads SASEGT. Original analysis: Quantification of nucleated cells was approximated via reference gene primer amplification. Clones were read by immunoSEQ multiplex PCR, and TCRdb kept only the in-frame ones, dropping some. D and trimming come from the DNA, and the V and J calls and clone size come from that table. This table holds roughly 43,000 clones, about 80% found once. The receptor was derived from a woman of 80 years or more with acute or convalescent COVID-19. The sequenced sample consisted of peripheral blood. This sequence joins TRBV6-1 and TRBJ1-1; D is possibly TRBD1 (6 bases). The chain's CDR3 is CASSDQDRNTEAFF. CDR3 coding DNA: TGTGCCAGCAGTGACCAGGACAGGAACACTGAAGCTTTCTTT.